These 12 T cell receptor beta chains originate from one sample sequenced in a study of shared T cell receptors in the human thymus. Assay: immunoSEQ multiplex PCR; the TCRdb copy retains only in-frame clones and omits some. The table records fewer than 700,000 clones, approximately 90% of them present only once. The data were also submitted as part of a second study, on human thymus T cells.

The sequenced material came from thymocytes. Receptor source: a boy under two years old with a congenital heart defect.

This clone has a single count. J is TRBJ1-1 and V is TRBV28; D is possibly TRBD1 (6 bases). CDR1 and CDR2 (germline): MDHEN, SYDVKM. V gave up 3 bases and J gave up 5 bases, with 10 bases separating them. The CDR3 spans 13 residues. The CDR3 coding sequence is TGTGCCAGCAGTTTGGTGGGGGCGACTGAAGCTTTCTTT. Translated: CASSLVGATEAFF. The full variable domain, completed using reference TRBV28 and TRBJ1-1, is DVKVTQSSRYLVKRTGEKVFLECVQDMDHENMFWYRQDPGLGLRLIYFSYDVKMKEKGDIPEGYSVSREKKERFSLILESASTNQTSMYLCASSLVGATEAFFGQGTRLTVV.

The rearrangement links TRBV25-1 to TRBJ2-5; no clear D. Trimming left V 3 bases short and J 5 bases short, with 10 bases between. Per germline, CDR1 MGHDK and CDR2 SYGVNS. This CDR3 has 13 residues. Here the CDR3 DNA reads TGTGCCAGCAGTGAGGGCTTCTGGGAGACCCAGTACTTC. Protein sequence: CASSEGFWETQYF.

The V call is TRBV18, the J call TRBJ2-7, with TRBD2 matching 10 bases. The CDR3 is 18 residues long. Per germline, CDR1 KGHSH and CDR2 LQKENI. Losses at the gene ends were 0 bases for V and 1 base for J; bases not matched to a gene: 9. The CDR3 reads CASSPPGSGRDSSYEQYF. As DNA, the CDR3 is TGTGCCAGCTCACCACCGGGAAGCGGGAGGGATTCTTCCTACGAGCAGTACTTC. Full variable domain (rest looked up from reference TRBV18 and TRBJ2-7): NAGVMQNPRHLVRRRGQEARLRCSPMKGHSHVYWYRQLPEEGLKFMVYLQKENIIDESGMPKERFSAEFPKEGPSILRIQQVVRGDSAAYFCASSPPGSGRDSSYEQYFGPGTRLTVT.

The chain joins TRBV5-1 to TRBJ2-7; possibly TRBD1 for D (6 bases). Germline CDR1 is SGHRS and CDR2 is YFSETQ. The CDR3 covers 15 residues. V was pared by 2 bases and J by 2 bases, with 14 bases between. The CDR3 is CASSFPGTPTYEQYF. The CDR3 DNA follows: TGCGCCAGCAGCTTTCCCGGGACACCAACCTACGAGCAGTACTTC.

This clone came up once. The chain employs TRBV30 and TRBJ2-1; 7 nucleotides line up with TRBD2. The CDR3 loop spans 14 amino acids. V dropped 0 bases and J dropped 7; count of bases not matched to a gene: 6. Germline V gene sequence: CDR1 GTSNPN, CDR2 SVGIG (reference sequence). CDR3 protein: CAWSVPLAANEQFF. The CDR3 nucleotides read TGTGCCTGGAGTGTACCTCTAGCGGCTAATGAGCAGTTCTTC. Complete variable domain (other parts from reference TRBV30 and TRBJ2-1): SQTIHQWPATLVQPVGSPLSLECTVEGTSNPNLYWYRQAAGRGLQLLFYSVGIGQISSEVPQNLSASRPQDRQFILSSKKLLLSDSGFYLCAWSVPLAANEQFFGPGTRLTVL.

This clone was observed once. Additional DNA sequences in this sample encode the identical CDR3. This rearrangement joins TRBV19 to TRBJ2-1; D unclear. Trimming took 1 base from V and 9 from J, leaving 4 bases between them. Per the germline V gene, CDR1 is LNHDA and CDR2 is SQIVND (reference sequence). This CDR3 has 11 amino acids. The CDR3, as DNA: TGTGCCAGTAGTATAGGCGGTGAGCAGTTCTTC. This codes for CASSIGGEQFF.

This clone was recorded only once. V is TRBV23-1 and J is TRBJ1-5; possibly TRBD1 for D (5 bases). TRBV23-1 qualifies as an ORF whose function is uncertain. This CDR3 has 12 amino acids. V lost 4 bases to trimming and J lost 4 bases, with 5 bases between them. CDR3 protein: CASSRQNQPQHF. CDR3 coding DNA: TGCGCCAGCAGTCGACAGAATCAGCCCCAGCATTTT.

V is TRBV4-3 and J is TRBJ2-1, with TRBD2 matching 8 bases. The V segment lost 1 base and the J segment 8 bases; nucleotides outside the gene matches: 16. Germline values: CDR1 LGHNA, CDR2 YSLEER. The CDR3 covers 18 residues. CDR3 sequence (DNA): TGCGCCAGCAGCCAAGTCGCAGACCCCGGGACTAGGGTGGATGAGCAGTTCTTC. Its protein is CASSQVADPGTRVDEQFF.

The chain combines TRBV28 with TRBJ1-4, with D unclear. The CDR3 covers 13 residues. V gave up 3 bases and J gave up 7 bases, with 9 bases separating them. Germline CDR1 reads MDHEN; CDR2 reads SYDVKM. As DNA, the CDR3 is TGTGCCAGCAGTTTCGGGAGGGCTGAAAAACTGTTTTTT. Protein sequence: CASSFGRAEKLFF.

V gene TRBV20-1 combines with J gene TRBJ2-3; no definite D call. The germline CDR1 and CDR2 sequences are DFQATT and SNEGSKA (reference sequence). There are 10 residues in the CDR3. The CDR3 DNA is TGCAGCCTCCCCGGGGATACGCAGTATTTT. Encoded protein: CSLPGDTQYF.

The V call is TRBV28, the J call TRBJ2-3; TRBD1 matches 10 bases. The CDR3 covers 15 residues. The V gene end was trimmed by 7 bases and the J gene end by 7 bases; junction bases not matched to a gene: 11. CDR1 and CDR2 from the germline V gene are MDHEN and SYDVKM. CDR3 sequence reads: CASIPGTGAPYTQYF. CDR3 coding DNA: TGTGCCAGCATCCCCGGGACAGGGGCACCTTATACGCAGTATTTT. The whole variable domain, remainder taken from reference TRBV28 and TRBJ2-3, is DVKVTQSSRYLVKRTGEKVFLECVQDMDHENMFWYRQDPGLGLRLIYFSYDVKMKEKGDIPEGYSVSREKKERFSLILESASTNQTSMYLCASIPGTGAPYTQYFGPGTRLTVL.

The chain recombines TRBV4-1 with TRBJ1-1, with D unclear. Looked up from germline, CDR1 is MGHRA and CDR2 is YSYEKL. The CDR3 length is 14 residues. The V end was cut by 1 base, the J end by 4 bases, with 10 bases between. The CDR3 loop is CASSQVGSVTEAFF. In nucleotides, the CDR3 is TGCGCCAGCAGCCAAGTCGGGTCAGTCACTGAAGCTTTCTTT.